This T cell receptor beta chain was recorded in a study of vaccination effects on CD4 cells after COVID-19. Study details: Of the BNT162b2 and mRNA-1273 vaccines, participants received two doses of one or the other. Study conclusions and caveats: Few convalescent patients, and no early post-infection timepoints, were available to the study.

Germline values: CDR1 SGHNT, CDR2 YENEEA. The CDR3 loop spans 14 amino acids. The V end was cut by 5 bases, the J end by 4 bases, with 14 bases between. To note about this clone: Its antigen is still unknown.

Assay used: immunoSEQ multiplex PCR; TCRdb lists only in-frame clones, some missing. The repertoire holds some 40,000 clones, with 73% as singletons. Within the ViraFEST assay, antigen-specific CD4+ T cells underwent expansion with viral peptide pools prior to sequencing. Cells that had been cultured for ten to eleven days were the source of isolated CD4+ T cells. SARS-CoV-2 infected the person between March and December 2020, as confirmed by PCR. This clonotype was sampled from a human donor who had a prior SARS-CoV-2 infection. The sequenced sample was CD4+ T cells from PBMCs cultured with a peptide pool, obtained before COVID-19 vaccination. The rearrangement uses TRBV11-3 and TRBJ2-5, with a possible D match to TRBD2 (6 bases). The CDR3 nucleotides read TGTGCCAGCAGCGCCGGGACTGCCAGAGAGACCCAGTACTTC. It yields the protein CASSAGTARETQYF. The full variable domain, completed using reference TRBV11-3 and TRBJ2-5, is EAGVVQSPRYKIIEKKQPVAFWCNPISGHNTLYWYLQNLGQGPELLIRYENEEAVDDSQLPKDRFSAERLKGVDSTLKIQPAELGDSAVYLCASSAGTARETQYFGPGTRLLVL.